This T cell receptor (beta chain) was identified in a study of blood T cell repertoires in COVID-19. In the study overall: COVID-19 samples from acute and convalescent phases originated in the United States, Italy and Spain.

Assay: immunoSEQ multiplex PCR; the TCRdb copy retains only in-frame clones and omits some. The data contain 350,000 to 400,000 clones, 88% of them seen just once; the ten biggest clones take up about 1.2%. Trimming left V 4 bases short and J 11 bases short, with 11 bases between. The CDR3 is 11 amino acids. The germline V gene has CDR1 SGHAT and CDR2 FQNNGV. Sequenced: PBMCs or T cells enriched from blood (not recorded which). The J gene is TRBJ1-2, the V gene TRBV11-2; D call uncertain. The TCR was taken from a young woman who had recovered from COVID-19. The CDR3 region is CASSSGFRYTF. The CDR3 DNA is TGTGCCAGCAGCTCGGGTTTTAGATACACCTTC.